This is a list of T cell receptor beta chains from one sample in a study of cytomegalovirus exposure and HLA in healthy donors. Clones were sequenced by immunoSEQ multiplex PCR, and TCRdb holds only the in-frame ones, with some missing. The table has 90,000 to 120,000 clones, 60% to 70% seen once. Material for sequencing was PBMCs. These receptors all stem from a man aged 25 to 45 in good health and CMV-seropositive. The CDR3 runs from the conserved cysteine through the conserved F or W. Fields, in order: V gene, J gene, clone size, D gene, CDR3 protein, CDR3 DNA. The D gene is left open where the match is weak. Only part of the rows carry a size: once, few, many, or a class if the clone is expanded.

v_gene: TRBV5-1; j_gene: TRBJ2-4; abundance: -; d_gene: -; CDR3aa: CASSDRGNIQYF; CDR3nt: TGCGCCAGCAGTGATAGAGGGAACATTCAGTACTTC
v_gene: TRBV9; j_gene: TRBJ2-7; abundance: -; d_gene: TRBD1; CDR3aa: CASSRQGDSSYEQYF; CDR3nt: TGTGCCAGCAGCCGCCAAGGGGACAGCTCCTACGAGCAGTACTTC
v_gene: TRBV5-4; j_gene: TRBJ2-3; abundance: few; d_gene: -; CDR3aa: CASSSASRAGTDTQYF; CDR3nt: TGTGCCAGCAGCTCGGCATCCAGGGCTGGGACAGATACGCAGTATTTT
v_gene: TRBV18; j_gene: TRBJ1-1; abundance: -; d_gene: -; CDR3aa: CASSPTPGNTEAFF; CDR3nt: TGTGCCAGCTCCCCTACTCCAGGGAACACTGAAGCTTTCTTT
v_gene: TRBV10-2; j_gene: TRBJ1-5; abundance: few; d_gene: -; CDR3aa: CASRDTGSGNQPQHF; CDR3nt: TGCGCCAGCAGGGATACAGGGAGCGGCAATCAGCCCCAGCATTTT
v_gene: TRBV2; j_gene: TRBJ2-7; abundance: -; d_gene: -; CDR3aa: CASLQGYEQYF; CDR3nt: TGTGCCAGTTTACAGGGCTACGAGCAGTACTTC
v_gene: TRBV6-5; j_gene: TRBJ2-7; abundance: -; d_gene: TRBD2; CDR3aa: CASSYSVGGAGEQYF; CDR3nt: TGTGCCAGCAGTTACTCAGTCGGGGGGGCCGGTGAGCAGTACTTC
v_gene: TRBV27; j_gene: TRBJ1-5; abundance: -; d_gene: -; CDR3aa: CASSKASGANQPQHF; CDR3nt: TGTGCCAGCAGTAAAGCGTCAGGGGCCAATCAGCCCCAGCATTTT
v_gene: TRBV5-1; j_gene: TRBJ2-1; abundance: -; d_gene: TRBD2; CDR3aa: CASSLAGGLMDEQFF; CDR3nt: TGCGCCAGCAGCTTAGCGGGGGGGCTTATGGATGAGCAGTTCTTC
v_gene: TRBV7-9; j_gene: TRBJ2-1; abundance: -; d_gene: TRBD1; CDR3aa: CSSQDQGGLYSYNEQFF; CDR3nt: TGTTCCAGCCAGGATCAAGGGGGCCTATACTCCTACAATGAGCAGTTCTTC
v_gene: TRBV7-9; j_gene: TRBJ1-1; abundance: -; d_gene: TRBD1; CDR3aa: CASSPWDRGFTEAFF; CDR3nt: TGTGCCAGCAGCCCCTGGGACAGGGGATTCACTGAAGCTTTCTTT
v_gene: TRBV15; j_gene: TRBJ2-7; abundance: -; d_gene: -; CDR3aa: CATSRGQVTYEQYF; CDR3nt: TGTGCCACCAGCAGAGGACAGGTAACCTACGAGCAGTACTTC
v_gene: TRBV5-8; j_gene: TRBJ2-7; abundance: -; d_gene: TRBD1; CDR3aa: CASSWDRFSYEQYF; CDR3nt: TGTGCCAGCAGCTGGGACAGATTCTCCTACGAGCAGTACTTC
v_gene: TRBV18; j_gene: TRBJ2-7; abundance: few; d_gene: TRBD2; CDR3aa: CASSPRKGLAGHEQYF; CDR3nt: TGTGCCAGCTCACCACGAAAGGGACTAGCGGGCCACGAGCAGTACTTC